A selection of T cell receptor beta chains follows, all from one sample in a study of T cells in Graves' hyperthyroidism and ophthalmopathy. TCRdb called the multiplex PCR reads again in MiXCR, with one record for every CDR3 protein. The table has nearly 250,000 distinct CDR3 sequences, around 17% seen once. What was sequenced was blood. The receptors stem from a woman under 30 with Graves' ophthalmopathy. CDR3s include the opening cysteine and the closing phenylalanine or tryptophan. D genes are given only for firm matches. The size entry is marked missing in some rows and otherwise reads once, few, many or a size class.

V	J	D	size	DNA	CDR3
TRBV10-2	TRBJ2-5	TRBD1	many	TGCGCCAGCAGTGACAGGGGGTATATGGAGACCCAGTACTTC	CASSDRGYMETQYF
TRBV12-3/TRBV12-4	TRBJ2-1	TRBD2	-	TGTGCCAGCAGCCGAGGGACTAGCGGGAGCTTC	CASSRGTSGSF
TRBV27	TRBJ2-2	-	many	TGTGCCAGCAGCACACCCCCAGGGGCCGGGGAGCTGTTTTTT	CASSTPPGAGELFF
TRBV6-1	TRBJ2-5	-	-	TGTGCCAGCAGTGAACGGGGGTCGGGGGAGACCCAGTACTTC	CASSERGSGETQYF
TRBV10-2	TRBJ2-1	TRBD2	few	TGCGCCAGCAGCACGGTGGGAGCGGGGTCTAAGAATGAGCAGTTCTTC	CASSTVGAGSKNEQFF
TRBV12-3/TRBV12-4	TRBJ1-1	-	many	TGTGCCAGCACCTCCGGGACACCCATGGAAGCTTTCTTT	CASTSGTPMEAFF
TRBV6-1	TRBJ2-5	TRBD2	few	TGTGCCAGCAGTTCTCTCCCCTTGACTAGCGGGGACCAAGAGACCCAGTACTTC	CASSSLPLTSGDQETQYF
TRBV6-1	TRBJ1-2	-	many	TGTGCCAGCAGTATTGACAGGACTACTAACTATGGCTACACCTTC	CASSIDRTTNYGYTF
TRBV20-1	TRBJ2-7	TRBD1	many	TGCAGTGGACAGGGGGTCCGCGAGCAGTACTTC	CSGQGVREQYF
TRBV7-2	TRBJ1-1	TRBD1	many	TGTGCCAGCAGCTTACCTAGACAGGGCTGGGAGAACACTGAAGCTTTCTTT	CASSLPRQGWENTEAFF
TRBV28	TRBJ2-1	-	-	TGTGCCAGCAGTTTACGGCGGGTGGAGGGAGGGTTCTTC	CASSLRRVEGGFF
TRBV5-1	TRBJ1-6	-	many	TGCGCCAGCAGTCGGACTGAGAGCTCCTATAATTCACCCCTCCACTTT	CASSRTESSYNSPLHF
TRBV28	TRBJ2-1	TRBD2	-	TGTGCCAGCAAGTTAGCGGGAGGACCCCATGAAAATGAGCAGTTCTTC	CASKLAGGPHENEQFF
TRBV6-2/TRBV6-3	TRBJ2-1	TRBD1	-	TGTGCCAGCAGGAAGAAAGGACAGGGCGGCAACTATGAGCAGTTCTTC	CASRKKGQGGNYEQFF
TRBV20-1	TRBJ2-7	-	many	TGCAGTGCTAGCGCCACCTACGAGCAGTACTTC	CSASATYEQYF
TRBV7-3	TRBJ2-2	-	many	TGTGCCAGCAGCTTAACGCGACGGGCCAGAGGCACCGGGGAGCTGTTTTTT	CASSLTRRARGTGELFF
TRBV7-3	TRBJ2-3	-	many	TGTGCCAGCAGCACCTGGACAGCAGCCACAGATACGCAGTATTTT	CASSTWTAATDTQYF
TRBV7-2	TRBJ1-2	-	many	TGTGCCAGCAGCCCGAGGACAGAGGGCTACTTCTATGGCTACACCTTC	CASSPRTEGYFYGYTF
TRBV2	TRBJ2-7	TRBD2	many	TGTGCCAGCCGTGTCCAGCGGGACTACGAGCAGTACTTC	CASRVQRDYEQYF
TRBV4-3	TRBJ2-5	-	few	TGCGCCAGCAGCGGCAACAGGGAAGGAGAGACCCAGTACTTC	CASSGNREGETQYF
TRBV11-2	TRBJ2-5	-	many	TGTGCCAGCAGCTTAGGTTACCAAGAGACCCAGTACTTC	CASSLGYQETQYF
TRBV11-2	TRBJ2-3	TRBD2	many	TGTGCCAGCAGCTTGGTGGCGGGGGGCACGGATACGCAGTATTTT	CASSLVAGGTDTQYF
TRBV28	TRBJ2-2	TRBD2	many	TGTGCCAGCAGTTCATCTCGACTAGCGGGAACCGGGGAGCTGTTTTTT	CASSSSRLAGTGELFF
TRBV10-3	TRBJ2-7	-	many	TGTGCCATCAGAGACACGGGGGTCGAGCAGTACTTC	CAIRDTGVEQYF
TRBV5-4	TRBJ2-7	-	many	TGTGCCAGCAGCTTCCAGACTAGTAACTACGAGCAGTACTTC	CASSFQTSNYEQYF
TRBV6-1	TRBJ1-5	-	many	TGTGCCGCTACAGGGTTTCTCAATCAGCCCCAGCATTTT	CAATGFLNQPQHF
TRBV27	TRBJ2-1	TRBD1	many	TGTGCCAGCAGTTATTTAGGGGGCCAAGGAAACAATGAGCAGTTCTTC	CASSYLGGQGNNEQFF
TRBV4-2	TRBJ1-1	TRBD1	many	TGTGCCAGCAGCCAAGGGGGAAGACAGGGGGCTGAAGCTTTCTTT	CASSQGGRQGAEAFF
TRBV11-2	TRBJ2-1	-	-	TGTGCCAGCAGCTCCCCCGAACCCCCCGCCTCCTACAATGAGCAGTTCTTC	CASSSPEPPASYNEQFF
TRBV18	TRBJ1-1	TRBD1	many	TGTGCCAGCTCACCACCGCGAGGGGGCCGGTATACTGAAGCTTTCTTT	CASSPPRGGRYTEAFF
TRBV12-3/TRBV12-4	TRBJ1-1	TRBD1	once	TGTGCCAGCGGGCAGGGGGGACAGGGTTACGCTGAAGCTTTCTTT	CASGQGGQGYAEAFF
TRBV20-1	TRBJ1-5	-	many	TGCAGTGCTAGAGAGGTAGTCGTCTCTAGTCGGCGACAGCCCCAGCATTTT	CSAREVVVSSRRQPQHF
TRBV5-1	TRBJ2-3	-	many	TGCGCCAGCAGCAGGACCTTTCGGCCAACTAGCACAGATACGCAGTATTTT	CASSRTFRPTSTDTQYF
TRBV28	TRBJ1-5	TRBD1	-	TGTGCCAGCAGCAAGACAGGGCTTAGCAATCAGCCCCAGCATTTT	CASSKTGLSNQPQHF
TRBV6-1	TRBJ2-7	-	few	TGTGCCAGCACCCCCCAGGGGAATGTGTACGAGCAGTACTTC	CASTPQGNVYEQYF
TRBV5-4	TRBJ1-1	-	many	TGTGCCAGCAGCTTATGGGAGGGGCCCGCCACTGAAGCTTTCTTT	CASSLWEGPATEAFF
TRBV6-1	TRBJ1-1	-	many	TGTGCCAGCAGTGAAACCCCCATCGCAGCTAACACTGAAGCTTTCTTT	CASSETPIAANTEAFF
TRBV29-1	TRBJ2-5	-	many	TGCAGCGTTGAATACCGTGGCTACCAAGAGACCCAGTACTTC	CSVEYRGYQETQYF
TRBV12-3/TRBV12-4	TRBJ2-7	TRBD1	many	TGTGCCAGCAGCTCTCGGGACAGGCCCTCCTCCTACGAGCAGTACTTC	CASSSRDRPSSYEQYF
TRBV10-3	TRBJ2-1	TRBD2	-	TGTGCCATCAGCCGCACTAGCGGGAGCAATGAGCAGTTCTTC	CAISRTSGSNEQFF
TRBV6-4	TRBJ2-2	TRBD2	-	TGTGCCAGCAGCCGGACTAGCGGAACTTGGGACACCGGGGAGCTGTTTTTT	CASSRTSGTWDTGELFF
TRBV10-2	TRBJ1-3	-	few	TGCGCCAGCAGTACCCGGCAGGGTGCTGGAAACACCATATATTTT	CASSTRQGAGNTIYF
TRBV20-1	TRBJ1-5	-	many	TGCAGTGCTAGTTCCGGTAATCAGCCCCAGCATTTT	CSASSGNQPQHF
TRBV3-1	TRBJ1-2	TRBD1	many	TGTGCCAGCAGCCTAACAGGGGGCGATTACTATGGCTACACCTTC	CASSLTGGDYYGYTF
TRBV29-1	TRBJ2-1	TRBD2	few	TGCAGCGTCTGTTTGATCGGGACTAGCGGGAGCAATATTGGCAATGAGCAGTTCTTC	CSVCLIGTSGSNIGNEQFF
TRBV4-1	TRBJ1-1	-	many	TGCGCCAGCAGCCAAGGGCTGAGCGGGGTGTTGGCTGAAGCTTTCTTT	CASSQGLSGVLAEAFF
TRBV6-1	TRBJ2-1	TRBD2	-	TGTGCCAGCAGTGAAACTAGCGGGACTTACAATGAGCAGTTCTTC	CASSETSGTYNEQFF